Below, 11 T cell receptor beta chains from the same sample are listed, as sequenced in a study of post-analysis software for immune sequencing data. The antigens for these receptors are not known. Study-level points and caveats: In patients, about 5 TRBV segments were more frequent than in controls, with TRBV5-6, TRBV5-1 and TRBV20-1 among them.

Prepared libraries of TCR beta cDNA carried unique molecular identifiers. Using its own MiXCR run on the PCR reads, TCRdb lists one record per CDR3 protein. The table includes about 380,000 distinct CDR3 sequences, approximately 33% detected once. Sequencing input: blood. The receptors come from a girl aged 10 to 17 with multiple sclerosis.

The chain joins TRBV7-2 to TRBJ2-1, with D uncertain. V gave up 1 base and J gave up 4 bases, with 8 bases separating them. The germline gives CDR1 SGHTA, CDR2 FQGNSA. CDR3 length: 14 residues. The CDR3 loop is CASSLDSIYNEQFF. The CDR3 DNA sequence: TGTGCCAGCAGCTTAGATTCGATTTACAATGAGCAGTTCTTC.

V is TRBV27 and J is TRBJ2-5; D might be TRBD2 (7 bases). The J call is doubtful: the DNA matches TRBJ2-7 better. The CDR3 has 16 amino acids. Germline CDR1 reads MNHEY; CDR2 reads SMNVEV (reference sequence). CDR3 residues: CASSQSTGREGYEQYF. DNA of the CDR3: TGTGCCAGCAGTCAATCCACAGGGAGGGAAGGCTACGAGCAGTACTTC.

This chain connects TRBV12-3 or TRBV12-4 to TRBJ2-3; D is ambiguous. Deletions cut 3 bases from V and 0 bases from J, with 16 bases between. The CDR3 spans 17 residues. The CDR3 is CASSFYRKGRSTDTQYF. DNA for the CDR3: TGTGCCAGCAGTTTCTATCGCAAGGGTAGGAGCACAGATACGCAGTATTTT.

The V call is TRBV14, the J call TRBJ1-2, with D tentatively TRBD1 (5 bases). This CDR3 region has 13 residues. Trimming cost V 4 bases and J 6 bases, with 12 bases left between them. Germline assignment: CDR1 SGHDN and CDR2 FVKESK. CDR3 sequence reads: CASSPQRGNGYTF. The CDR3 DNA sequence: TGTGCCAGCAGCCCTCAACGGGGGAATGGCTACACCTTC.

This rearrangement joins TRBV7-9 to TRBJ1-6; D not certain. Trimming stripped 1 base from V and 7 bases from J, with 17 bases between. Germline V gene sequence: CDR1 SEHNR, CDR2 FQNEAQ (reference sequence). This CDR3 spans 17 amino acids. This CDR3 is CASSLGETDPGNSPLHF. The CDR3 coding sequence is TGTGCCAGCAGCTTAGGGGAAACAGACCCGGGGAATTCACCCCTCCACTTT.

Only a few counts were recorded for this clonotype. This chain links TRBV7-9 with TRBJ1-2, with D possibly TRBD1 on 5 matching bases. Trimming removed 4 bases at V and 0 bases at J, with 15 bases between. Germline CDR1 SEHNR, CDR2 FQNEAQ (reference sequence). This CDR3 spans 16 amino acids. CDR3 coding DNA: TGTGCCAGCAGCTCCTACGGGACGGAAGCTAACTATGGCTACACCTTC. Residues: CASSSYGTEANYGYTF.

For this clonotype: A much larger clone is a single base away; this may be a read error. The chain recombines TRBV5-1 with TRBJ2-1; the match to TRBD2 covers 11 bases. The J call is in doubt because the DNA end fits TRBJ2-7 better. Germline-derived CDR1 and CDR2 are SGHRS and YFSETQ. The CDR3 spans 15 residues. CDR3 residues: CASSTLAGVYNEQYF. CDR3 nucleotides: TGCGCCAGCAGCACACTAGCGGGGGTCTACAATGAGCAGTACTTC.

Comments on this clonotype: Without the conserved terminal phenylalanine or tryptophan, this CDR3 likely stems from a read error. The CDR3 nucleotides are TGCAGTGCTAGAGGTGGGACAGGGAACTACAATGAGCAGTTCTAC. Its protein is CSARGGTGNYNEQFY. The genes are TRBV20-1 and TRBJ2-1, with 9 bases that match TRBD1. The V gene end was trimmed by 1 base and the J gene end by 3 bases; junction bases not matched to a gene: 4. The CDR3 contains 15 residues. Per the germline V gene, CDR1 is DFQATT and CDR2 is SNEGSKA (reference sequence).

The V and J genes are TRBV7-2 and TRBJ2-7; 9 bases are a match to TRBD1. The V gene end was trimmed by 5 bases and the J gene end by 0 bases; junction bases not matched to a gene: 2. Germline CDR1 and CDR2: SGHTA and FQGNSA. The CDR3 loop spans 14 amino acids. CDR3 residues: CASSRDRASYEQYF. CDR3 nucleotide sequence: TGTGCCAGCAGCCGGGACAGGGCCTCCTACGAGCAGTACTTC.

This clonotype is a singleton in its sample. The chain joins TRBV6-2 or TRBV6-3 to TRBJ1-5; 7 bases are shared with TRBD1. V gave up 4 bases and J gave up 5 bases; unmatched junction bases: 11. Looked up from germline, CDR1 is MNHEY and CDR2 is SVGEGT. The CDR3 extends over 16 amino acids. CDR3 loop: CASSSWGGGVDQPQHF. CDR3 in DNA: TGTGCCAGCAGTTCCTGGGGAGGGGGCGTTGATCAGCCCCAGCATTTT.

This clonotype was seen once. At one boundary the junction diverges from the germline segment, which might be a read error. The chain joins TRBV5-6 to TRBJ2-7, with TRBD2 as a possible D gene (5 bases). This CDR3 is built from 15 residues. Per the germline V gene, CDR1 is SGHDT and CDR2 is YYEEEE. The CDR3 DNA reads as TGTGCCAGCGGCTTACTCCTCCTGGGGAGATCCGAGCAGTACTTC. It yields the protein CASGLLLLGRSEQYF. Together with reference TRBV5-6 and TRBJ2-7, the CDR3 gives the full variable domain: DAGVTQSPTHLIKTRGQQVTLRCSPKSGHDTVSWYQQALGQGPQFIFQYYEEEERQRGNFPDRFSGHQFPNYSSELNVNALLLGDSALYLCASGLLLLGRSEQYFGPGTRLTVT.